Presented here are 10 T cell receptor beta chains from one specimen sequenced in a study of OX40 agonist ivuxolimab in advanced cancers. Clones were sequenced by immunoSEQ multiplex PCR, and TCRdb holds only the in-frame ones, with some missing. Counted here are 25,000 to 35,000 clones, roughly 68% occurring once; the ten biggest clones make up around 12%. This specimen was CD4+ or CD8+ T cells sorted from blood, taken in a trial of the OX40 agonist ivuxolimab. Source of these receptors: an adult with an advanced solid tumor such as melanoma, head and neck, liver or kidney cancer.

Ten or more counts support this clone. V and J are TRBV5-4 and TRBJ1-1; a possible D gene is TRBD1 (5 bases). The germline V gene has CDR1 SGHNT and CDR2 YYREEE (reference sequence). V dropped 0 bases and J dropped 1 base, with 13 bases sitting between them. This CDR3 is built from 16 residues. This chain's CDR3 is CASSLGSGRANTEAFF. DNA for the CDR3: TGTGCCAGCAGCTTGGGAAGCGGCAGGGCGAACACTGAAGCTTTCTTT.

The chain has TRBV5-1 and TRBJ1-5; tentative D call: TRBD1 (5 bases). Between the trimmed V and J ends, which lost 4 bases and 3 bases, there was a span of 14 bases. The CDR3 extends over 15 amino acids. Germline V lookup: CDR1 SGHRS, CDR2 YFSETQ. The CDR3 sequence is CASSPDSGLNQPQHF. The CDR3 bases are TGCGCCAGCAGCCCGGATTCGGGACTCAATCAGCCCCAGCATTTT.

CDR3 region: CASSQTGGAGEKLFF. The DNA of the CDR3 is TGTGCCAGCAGCCAAACAGGGGGCGCGGGGGAAAAACTGTTTTTT. The chain combines TRBV5-4 with TRBJ1-4, with 9 bases matching TRBD1. The V segment lost 4 bases and the J segment 8 bases; nucleotides outside the gene matches: 9. Germline assignment: CDR1 SGHNT and CDR2 YYREEE (reference sequence). This CDR3 is built from 15 residues.

There are many counts of this clone. A junction end diverges from the germline sequence, so it may reflect a read error. V usage is TRBV5-1 and J usage is TRBJ1-3; D possibly corresponds to TRBD1 (5 bases). The germline V gene encodes CDR1 SGHRS and CDR2 YFSETQ. The CDR3 length is 14 residues. CDR3 sequence reads: CASSSSGNSGGYEF. In nucleotides, the CDR3 is TGCGCCAGCAGCTCATCAGGAAACAGTGGGGGGTACGAATTT. Together with reference TRBV5-1 and TRBJ1-3, the CDR3 gives the full variable domain: KAGVTQTPRYLIKTRGQQVTLSCSPISGHRSVSWYQQTPGQGLQFLFEYFSETQRNKGNFPGRFSGRQFSNSRSEMNVSTLELGDSALYLCASSSSGNSGGYEFGEGSWLTVV.

J is TRBJ2-5 and V is TRBV11-1, with TRBD1 as a possible D gene (5 bases). V lost 1 base to trimming and J lost 5 bases, with 8 bases between them. The CDR3 sequence is 13 residues long. From germline, CDR1 is SGHAT and CDR2 FQDESV (reference sequence). The CDR3 loop reads CASSLEGLETQYF. In DNA, the CDR3 is TGTGCCAGCAGCTTAGAGGGGCTGGAGACCCAGTACTTC.

J is TRBJ2-7 and V is TRBV6-1, with D possibly being TRBD2 (5 bases). Trimming removed 4 bases from V and 2 bases from J, with 9 bases in between. This CDR3 has 13 residues. Germline CDR1 MNHNS, CDR2 SASEGT. The CDR3 loop is CASSVRGAYEQYV. The CDR3 DNA reads as TGTGCCAGCAGTGTTCGGGGAGCCTACGAGCAGTACGTC.

The gene calls are TRBV5-4 and TRBJ2-7; 13 bases agree with TRBD2. With V trimmed by 4 bases and J by 6 bases, 7 bases remained unmatched. The CDR3 spans 15 residues. Germline CDR1 is SGHNT and CDR2 is YYREEE (reference sequence). In DNA, the CDR3 is TGTGCCAGCAGCCCGGGACTAGCGGGGACCGGCGAGCAGTACTTC. Amino acid sequence: CASSPGLAGTGEQYF.

The chain recombines TRBV2 with TRBJ2-1; maybe TRBD2 (6 bases). Trimming left V 7 bases short and J 9 bases short, with 16 bases between. Germline V gives CDR1 SNHLY, CDR2 FYNNEI. This CDR3 is built from 13 residues. The DNA for the CDR3 is TGTGCCAGCACCGGGACTCCCTCGGGTGAGCAGTTCTTC. Protein: CASTGTPSGEQFF.

The table lists this clone with a count of one. This chain connects TRBV10-2 to TRBJ1-4; 7 bases match TRBD1. This CDR3 is 11 amino acids long. V lost 10 bases and J lost 10; bases outside the gene matches: 6. Looked up from germline, CDR1 is WSHSY and CDR2 is SAAADI. The CDR3 bases are TGCGCCACCGACAGGGAGGGAAAACTGTTTTTT. Its translation is CATDREGKLFF.

This chain connects TRBV6-1 to TRBJ2-5; no clear D. The CDR3 is 14 residues long. V shed 1 base and J shed 1 base, with 7 bases lying between them. Germline V gene lookup returns CDR1 MNHNS and CDR2 SASEGT. The CDR3 DNA sequence: TGTGCCAGCAGTGAAGGGACCCTCCAAGAGACCCAGTACTTC. Translated: CASSEGTLQETQYF.